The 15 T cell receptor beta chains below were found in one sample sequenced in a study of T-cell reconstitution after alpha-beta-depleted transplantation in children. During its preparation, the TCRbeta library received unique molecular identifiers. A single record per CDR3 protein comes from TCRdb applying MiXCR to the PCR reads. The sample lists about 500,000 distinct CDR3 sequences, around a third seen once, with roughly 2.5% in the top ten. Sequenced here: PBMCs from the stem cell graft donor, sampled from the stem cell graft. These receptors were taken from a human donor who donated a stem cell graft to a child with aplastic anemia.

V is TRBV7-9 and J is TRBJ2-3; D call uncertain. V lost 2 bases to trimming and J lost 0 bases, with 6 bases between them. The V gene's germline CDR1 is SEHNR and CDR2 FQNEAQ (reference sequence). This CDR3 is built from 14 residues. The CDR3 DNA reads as TGTGCCAGCAGCTTATCGACCAGCACAGATACGCAGTATTTT. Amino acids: CASSLSTSTDTQYF. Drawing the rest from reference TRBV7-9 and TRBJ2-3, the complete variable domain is DTGVSQNPRHKITKRGQNVTFRCDPISEHNRLYWYRQTLGQGPEFLTYFQNEAQLEKSRLLSDRFSAERPKGSFSTLEIQRTEQGDSAMYLCASSLSTSTDTQYFGPGTRLTVL.

CDR3 nucleotides: TGTGCCAGCACCACACAAGGAGGGTATGGCTACACCTTC. Translating it yields CASTTQGGYGYTF. This chain uses TRBV7-9 with TRBJ1-2, with no clear D. This CDR3 region has 13 residues. Germline loops: CDR1 SEHNR, CDR2 FQNEAQ (reference sequence). Trimming left V 7 bases short and J 5 bases short, with 14 bases between.

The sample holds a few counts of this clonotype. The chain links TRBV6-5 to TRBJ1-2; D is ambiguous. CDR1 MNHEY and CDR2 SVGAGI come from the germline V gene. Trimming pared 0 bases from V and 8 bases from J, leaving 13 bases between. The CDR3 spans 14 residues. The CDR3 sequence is CASSYSVGSRGYTF. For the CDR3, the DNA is TGTGCCAGCAGTTACTCGGTGGGGTCTCGAGGCTACACCTTC.

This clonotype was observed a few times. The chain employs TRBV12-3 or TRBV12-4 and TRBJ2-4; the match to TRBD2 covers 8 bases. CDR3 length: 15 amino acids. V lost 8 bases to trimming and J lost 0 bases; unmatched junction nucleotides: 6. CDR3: CASSSGGLAKNIQYF. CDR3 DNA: TGTGCCAGCTCGAGCGGGGGACTAGCCAAAAACATTCAGTACTTC.

This CDR3 reads CASSFQPGELFF. The CDR3, as DNA: TGTGCCAGCAGTTTCCAGCCCGGGGAGCTGTTTTTT. The chain employs TRBV6-2 or TRBV6-3 and TRBJ2-2, with D unresolved. V was shortened by 4 bases and J by 6 bases, with 6 bases between the two germline ends. Germline CDR1 and CDR2: MNHEY and SVGEGT. CDR3 length: 12 amino acids.

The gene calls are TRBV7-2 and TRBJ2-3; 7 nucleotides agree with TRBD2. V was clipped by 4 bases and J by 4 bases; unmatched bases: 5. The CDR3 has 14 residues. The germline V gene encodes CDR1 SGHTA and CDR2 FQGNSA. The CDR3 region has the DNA TGTGCCAGCAGCTATGGGGGAGGGGCAGATACGCAGTATTTT. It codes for CASSYGGGADTQYF.

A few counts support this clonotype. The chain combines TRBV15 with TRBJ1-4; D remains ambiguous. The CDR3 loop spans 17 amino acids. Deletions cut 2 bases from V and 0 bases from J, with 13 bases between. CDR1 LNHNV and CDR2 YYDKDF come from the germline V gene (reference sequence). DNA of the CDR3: TGTGCCACCAGCAGACAGGCGCTCGGCGCAACTAATGAAAAACTGTTTTTT. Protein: CATSRQALGATNEKLFF.

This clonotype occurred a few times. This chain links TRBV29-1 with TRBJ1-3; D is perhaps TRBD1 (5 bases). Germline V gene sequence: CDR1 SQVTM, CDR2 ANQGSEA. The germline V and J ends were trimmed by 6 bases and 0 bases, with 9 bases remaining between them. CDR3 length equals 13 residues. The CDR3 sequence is CSVTQGSGNTIYF. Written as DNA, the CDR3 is TGCAGCGTCACCCAGGGCTCTGGAAACACCATATATTTT.

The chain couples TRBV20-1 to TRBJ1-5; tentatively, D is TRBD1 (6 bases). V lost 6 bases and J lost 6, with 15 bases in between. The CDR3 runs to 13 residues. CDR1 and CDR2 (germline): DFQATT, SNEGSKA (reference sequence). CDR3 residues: CSAYQGRGQPQHF. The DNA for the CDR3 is TGCAGTGCCTACCAGGGGCGCGGTCAGCCCCAGCATTTT.

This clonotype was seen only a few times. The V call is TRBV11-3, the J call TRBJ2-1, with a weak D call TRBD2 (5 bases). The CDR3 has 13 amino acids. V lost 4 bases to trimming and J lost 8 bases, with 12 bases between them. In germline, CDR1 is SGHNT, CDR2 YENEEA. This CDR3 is CASSSEAGYEQFF. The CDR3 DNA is TGTGCCAGCAGCTCCGAGGCGGGCTATGAGCAGTTCTTC.

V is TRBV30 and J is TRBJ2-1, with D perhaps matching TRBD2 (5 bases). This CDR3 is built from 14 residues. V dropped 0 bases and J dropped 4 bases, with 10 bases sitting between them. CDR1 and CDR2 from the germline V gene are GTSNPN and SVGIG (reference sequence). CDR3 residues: CAWSVLSGYNEQFF. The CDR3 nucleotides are TGTGCCTGGAGTGTACTAAGCGGTTACAATGAGCAGTTCTTC. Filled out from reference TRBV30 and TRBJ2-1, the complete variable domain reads SQTIHQWPATLVQPVGSPLSLECTVEGTSNPNLYWYRQAAGRGLQLLFYSVGIGQISSEVPQNLSASRPQDRQFILSSKKLLLSDSGFYLCAWSVLSGYNEQFFGPGTRLTVL.

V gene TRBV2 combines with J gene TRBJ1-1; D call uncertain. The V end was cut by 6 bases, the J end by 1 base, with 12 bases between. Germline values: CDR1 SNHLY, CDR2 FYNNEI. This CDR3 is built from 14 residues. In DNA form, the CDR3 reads TGTGCCAGCAGGTCTTGGTCTGAGAACACTGAAGCTTTCTTT. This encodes CASRSWSENTEAFF. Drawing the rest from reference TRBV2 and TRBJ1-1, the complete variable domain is EPEVTQTPSHQVTQMGQEVILRCVPISNHLYFYWYRQILGQKVEFLVSFYNNEISEKSEIFDDQFSVERPDGSNFTLKIRSTKLEDSAMYFCASRSWSENTEAFFGQGTRLTVV.

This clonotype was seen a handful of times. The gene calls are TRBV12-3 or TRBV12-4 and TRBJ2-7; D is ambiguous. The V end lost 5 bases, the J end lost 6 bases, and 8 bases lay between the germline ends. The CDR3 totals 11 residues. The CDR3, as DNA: TGTGCCAGCAGTGGGATAGGCGAGCAGTACTTC. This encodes CASSGIGEQYF.

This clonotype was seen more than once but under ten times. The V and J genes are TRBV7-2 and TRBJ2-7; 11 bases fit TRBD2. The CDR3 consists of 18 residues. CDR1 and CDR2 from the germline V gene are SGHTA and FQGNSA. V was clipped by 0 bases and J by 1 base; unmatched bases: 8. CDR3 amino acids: CASSLAGLAGGGSYEQYV. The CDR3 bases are TGTGCCAGCAGCTTAGCTGGGCTAGCGGGAGGTGGTTCCTACGAGCAGTACGTC.

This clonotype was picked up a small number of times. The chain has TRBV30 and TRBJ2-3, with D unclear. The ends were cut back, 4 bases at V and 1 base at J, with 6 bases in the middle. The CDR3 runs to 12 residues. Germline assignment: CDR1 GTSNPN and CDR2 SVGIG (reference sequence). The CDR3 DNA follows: TGTGCCTGGACTGGGGGCACAGATACGCAGTATTTT. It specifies CAWTGGTDTQYF. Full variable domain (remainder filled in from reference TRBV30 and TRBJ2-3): SQTIHQWPATLVQPVGSPLSLECTVEGTSNPNLYWYRQAAGRGLQLLFYSVGIGQISSEVPQNLSASRPQDRQFILSSKKLLLSDSGFYLCAWTGGTDTQYFGPGTRLTVL.